The next 22 T cell receptor beta chains were all read from a single sample in a study of Graves' ophthalmopathy and Graves' hyperthyroidism. Amplified TCR beta CDR3 regions were obtained using RNA transcripts as template. First-round RT-PCR used HTBI primers; second-round multiplex PCR followed. MiXCR, applied by TCRdb to the multiplex PCR reads, yields one record per CDR3 protein. Seen here are 360,000 or so distinct CDR3 sequences, approximately 16% observed once, and the top ten hold more than 1.5%. The sample was peripheral blood. Receptor source: a woman between 18 and 29 years old with Graves' ophthalmopathy.

J is TRBJ1-1 and V is TRBV20-1; tentatively, D is TRBD1 (5 bases). The V end was cut by 6 bases, the J end by 11 bases, with 16 bases between. Germline CDR1 DFQATT, CDR2 SNEGSKA (reference sequence). CDR3 length equals 11 residues. The CDR3 DNA follows: TGCAGTGCGGCCCGACAGAGGATCGCTTTCTTT. Protein sequence: CSAARQRIAFF.

This clonotype was found a few times. The chain combines TRBV3-1 with TRBJ1-1; the D gene is possibly TRBD1 (6 bases). The ends were cut back, 0 bases at V and 0 bases at J, with 8 bases in the middle. Germline assignment: CDR1 LGHDT and CDR2 YNNKEL (reference sequence). The CDR3 extends over 15 amino acids. CDR3 residues: CASSQEGGLNTEAFF. The CDR3 DNA is TGTGCCAGCAGCCAAGAAGGGGGTCTGAACACTGAAGCTTTCTTT.

This clonotype occurred many times. A read error may account for a junction end that differs from germline. The chain carries TRBV28 and TRBJ1-5; possibly TRBD1 for D (5 bases). Looked up from germline, CDR1 is MDHEN and CDR2 is SYDVKM. The length of the CDR3 is 14 residues. Written as DNA, the CDR3 is TGTGCCAGCAGTTTCAGGGTGAGCAGTCAGCCCCAGCATTTT. Protein product: CASSFRVSSQPQHF.

V and J are TRBV5-1 and TRBJ2-7, with 8 bases matching TRBD1. Germline CDR1 is SGHRS and CDR2 is YFSETQ. Trimming took 0 bases from V and 5 from J; bases not matched to a gene: 7. This CDR3 comprises 15 residues. Written as DNA, the CDR3 is TGCGCCAGCAGCTTGGACGGGACAGGTATGGACGAGCAGTACTTC. Translation: CASSLDGTGMDEQYF. The variable domain in full, completed from reference TRBV5-1 and TRBJ2-7, reads KAGVTQTPRYLIKTRGQQVTLSCSPISGHRSVSWYQQTPGQGLQFLFEYFSETQRNKGNFPGRFSGRQFSNSRSEMNVSTLELGDSALYLCASSLDGTGMDEQYFGPGTRLTVT.

This clonotype was seen at least ten times. A much larger clone lies one base from this, so it may be a read error. The V call is TRBV6-5, the J call TRBJ1-1; D unclear. Germline V lookup: CDR1 MNHEY, CDR2 SVGAGI. CDR3 length equals 13 residues. Here the CDR3 reads CASSSILNTKAFF. The DNA for the CDR3 is TGTGCCAGCAGTTCCATCCTGAACACTAAAGCTTTCTTT.

This clonotype was counted ten times or more. This rearrangement joins TRBV15 to TRBJ2-7; no clear D. Trimming pared 5 bases from V and 1 base from J, leaving 12 bases between. Germline V CDR1 and CDR2: LNHNV, YYDKDF (reference sequence). The length of the CDR3 is 14 residues. CDR3 amino acids: CATSVTWGSYEQYF. CDR3 DNA: TGTGCCACCAGCGTTACATGGGGTTCCTACGAGCAGTACTTC.

This clonotype has at least ten counts. V gene TRBV7-2 combines with J gene TRBJ1-6; 8 bases align to TRBD1. With V trimmed by 3 bases and J by 7 bases, 5 bases remained unmatched. CDR3 length: 15 residues. Germline lookup yields CDR1 SGHTA and CDR2 FQGNSA. The CDR3, as DNA: TGTGCCAGCAGCTTCGGACAGGGCCAGAATTCACCCCTCCACTTT. Its protein product is CASSFGQGQNSPLHF.

Many counts were recorded for this clonotype. The V call is TRBV30, the J call TRBJ1-6; D possibly corresponds to TRBD1 (6 bases). This CDR3 region has 14 residues. The germline gives CDR1 GTSNPN, CDR2 SVGIG (reference sequence). V was shortened by 3 bases and J by 7 bases, with 13 bases between the two germline ends. The CDR3 bases are TGTGCCTGGAGGGAACAGGGTCGAAATTCACCCCTCCACTTT. Protein product: CAWREQGRNSPLHF.

This clonotype was found many times. The CDR3 DNA reads as TGTGCCAGCACCGCAGGGGCCATGAACACTGAAGCTTTCTTT. Translation gives CASTAGAMNTEAFF. V usage is TRBV12-3 or TRBV12-4 and J usage is TRBJ1-1; D is perhaps TRBD1 (6 bases). V was shortened by 7 bases and J by 0 bases, with 12 bases between the two germline ends. CDR3 length: 14 amino acids.

This clonotype was counted many times. The J gene is TRBJ1-1, the V gene TRBV5-5; 7 bases align to TRBD1. The trim removed 4 bases at V and 1 base at J, leaving 4 bases unmatched. Germline V CDR1 and CDR2: SGHKS, YYEKEE (reference sequence). The CDR3 is made up of 14 amino acids. Here the CDR3 DNA reads TGTGCCAGCAGCGCGGGACAGACGAACACTGAAGCTTTCTTT. Amino acid sequence: CASSAGQTNTEAFF.

This clonotype has ten or more counts. The V gene is TRBV6-5, the J gene TRBJ2-7; D is tentatively TRBD1 or TRBD2 (5 bases each). Trimming removed 2 bases from V and 5 bases from J, with 10 bases in between. The CDR3 covers 13 residues. Per the germline V gene, CDR1 is MNHEY and CDR2 is SVGAGI. The CDR3 loop is CASSYNRRNEQYF. The CDR3, as DNA: TGTGCCAGCAGTTACAACAGGAGGAACGAGCAGTACTTC.

This clonotype was recorded many times. The chain employs TRBV12-3 or TRBV12-4 and TRBJ1-5; 7 nucleotides match TRBD1. This CDR3 has 15 residues. V shed 6 bases, J shed 2 bases, and the junction held 7 bases outside the gene matches. Here the CDR3 DNA reads TGTGCCAGCAGATCAGGGGGTACGGGCAATCAGCCCCAGCATTTT. It codes for CASRSGGTGNQPQHF.

At least ten counts were recorded for this clonotype. The chain couples TRBV27 to TRBJ1-2; TRBD1 might be the D (5 bases). CDR1 and CDR2 from the germline V gene are MNHEY and SMNVEV (reference sequence). Trimming left V 0 bases short and J 8 bases short, with 7 bases between. The CDR3 loop spans 12 amino acids. CDR3 protein: CASSLSGVGYTF. As DNA, the CDR3 is TGTGCCAGCAGTTTATCAGGGGTCGGCTACACCTTC.

This clonotype occurred a few times. The chain joins TRBV28 to TRBJ2-4, with 11 nucleotides matching TRBD1. The CDR3 totals 15 residues. Unmatched junction bases numbered 7, after V lost 4 bases and J lost 8 bases. Germline-derived CDR1 and CDR2 are MDHEN and SYDVKM. The CDR3 reads CASSSTGTGGDIQYF. In DNA, the CDR3 is TGTGCCAGCAGTTCAACCGGGACAGGGGGTGACATTCAGTACTTC.

This clonotype was detected many times. The chain combines TRBV30 with TRBJ1-6; perhaps TRBD1 as D (6 bases). This CDR3 spans 13 amino acids. CDR1 is GTSNPN and CDR2 is SVGIG in the germline V gene (reference sequence). V was shortened by 4 bases and J by 7 bases, with 11 bases between the two germline ends. CDR3 in DNA: TGTGCCTGGACCCCAGGGGCAAATTCACCCCTCCACTTT. This codes for CAWTPGANSPLHF.

This clonotype was detected many times. The rearrangement links TRBV4-2 to TRBJ2-2; TRBD2 aligns across 10 bases. This CDR3 comprises 18 residues. With V trimmed by 6 bases and J by 1 base, 11 bases remained unmatched. Germline CDR1 is LGHNA and CDR2 is YNFKEQ. In nucleotides, the CDR3 is TGTGCCAGCAGACTGACTAGCGGGCGCCCCCAGAACACCGGGGAGCTGTTTTTT. Translated, it gives CASRLTSGRPQNTGELFF.

This clonotype showed up many times. J is TRBJ1-2 and V is TRBV19, with D possibly TRBD1 on 5 matching bases. The V gene's germline CDR1 is LNHDA and CDR2 SQIVND (reference sequence). This CDR3 region has 13 residues. V dropped 6 bases and J dropped 7 bases, with 15 bases sitting between them. The CDR3 DNA reads TGTGCCAGTAGGATGGGACCTTTCGGTGGCTACACCTTC. Translation gives CASRMGPFGGYTF.

This clonotype was observed at least ten times. The chain couples TRBV14 to TRBJ2-7; a weak D match, TRBD2 (5 bases). V lost 1 base and J lost 4, with 14 bases in between. The germline V gene encodes CDR1 SGHDN and CDR2 FVKESK. This CDR3 has 15 residues. The CDR3 region is CASSQGLGSGYEQYF. The CDR3 region has the DNA TGTGCCAGCAGCCAAGGGTTGGGGTCGGGGTACGAGCAGTACTTC. Filled out from reference TRBV14 and TRBJ2-7, the complete variable domain reads EAGVTQFPSHSVIEKGQTVTLRCDPISGHDNLYWYRRVMGKEIKFLLHFVKESKQDESGMPNNRFLAERTGGTYSTLKVQPAELEDSGVYFCASSQGLGSGYEQYFGPGTRLTVT.

This clonotype has ten or more counts. V is TRBV6-2 or TRBV6-3 and J is TRBJ2-6, with D unclear. Germline loops: CDR1 MNHEY, CDR2 SVGEGT. The CDR3 runs to 17 residues. Trimming left V 2 bases short and J 0 bases short, with 11 bases between. CDR3 bases: TGTGCCAGCAGTTACAAGACCCTACGCTCTGGGGCCAACGTCCTGACTTTC. As protein: CASSYKTLRSGANVLTF.

This clonotype was found many times. This chain uses TRBV5-6 with TRBJ1-2; weak D call: TRBD1 (6 bases). The CDR3 length is 13 residues. CDR1 SGHDT and CDR2 YYEEEE come from the germline V gene. Trimming cost V 0 bases and J 8 bases, with 11 bases left between them. The CDR3 nucleotides are TGTGCCAGCAGCTTGGAACAGGGAGGAGGCTACACCTTC. Residues: CASSLEQGGGYTF.

This clonotype showed up many times. The rearrangement links TRBV12-3 or TRBV12-4 to TRBJ1-1; D uncertain. The CDR3 spans 11 residues. V was clipped by 6 bases and J by 1 base, with 3 bases between them. The CDR3 protein is CASRTNTEAFF. CDR3 bases: TGTGCCAGCAGAACGAACACTGAAGCTTTCTTT.

V and J are TRBV6-2 or TRBV6-3 and TRBJ2-7; D perhaps matches TRBD2 (5 bases). Germline-derived CDR1 and CDR2 are MNHEY and SVGEGT. The CDR3 has 14 amino acids. The ends were cut back, 7 bases at V and 0 bases at J, with 13 bases in the middle. In DNA, the CDR3 is TGTGCCAGCACTGGACTCCACGTCTCCTACGAGCAGTACTTC. It encodes CASTGLHVSYEQYF.